This record concerns one TCR beta chain sequence. Its antigen is undetermined. This sample was included in a study of identical twins. Findings and caveats of the study: The models gave estimates that fell short of the out-of-frame TCR alpha sharing seen in monozygotic twins. Cord blood beta clonotypes that were abundant carried fewer insertions, and memory repertoires showed no such trend.

V lost 4 bases and J lost 6; bases outside the gene matches: 8. The length of the CDR3 is 14 residues. CDR1 SGHRS and CDR2 YFSETQ come from the germline V gene. Every one of the donors was a healthy Caucasian. TCRdb independently ran MiXCR on the 5' RACE reads; one entry per CDR3 protein. The sample contains more than 400,000 distinct CDR3 sequences, over 12% of which appear only once. This sample also belongs to another study, concerning yellow fever vaccine responses in identical twins.

The clonotype originates from a woman under 30 in good health. V is TRBV5-1 and J is TRBJ2-7; the match to TRBD1 covers 9 bases. The sequenced sample consisted of CD4+ T cells sorted from blood. The CDR3 nucleotides read TGCGCCAGCAGCGGAACAGGGGGACAGGGCGAGCAGTACTTC. Its protein product is CASSGTGGQGEQYF.